This T cell receptor (beta chain) was retrieved from a study of CD8+CD57+ T cells in acquired aplastic anemia. Study outcomes and limitations: Approximately 30 CD8+ CDR3 sequences were shared between patients and controls.

Patients sequenced had flow cytometry evidence of CD8+CD57+ cell expansion. The TCR beta profiling, which covered VDJ combination and CDR3 sequence, was carried out using genomic DNA as the template. Using its own MiXCR run on the reads, TCRdb lists one record per CDR3 protein. The sample includes 160,000 or so distinct CDR3 sequences, 45% to 50% seen only once; the top ten take roughly 30%. On this clonotype itself: The antigen is undetermined.

The V end lost 5 bases, the J end lost 5 bases, and 9 bases lay between the germline ends. The length of the CDR3 is 12 residues. Germline V gene sequence: CDR1 SEHNR, CDR2 FQNEAQ (reference sequence). The chain uses TRBV7-9 and TRBJ2-5; D is uncertain. This TCR came from a human donor with aplastic anemia. Specimen: sorted CD4+, CD8+, or CD8+CD57+ T cells (not recorded which) from PBMCs. CDR3 amino acids: CASSPSLETQYF. The DNA of the CDR3 is TGTGCCAGCAGCCCATCCCTCGAGACCCAGTACTTC.